This T cell receptor beta chain appears in the sequencing data of a study of T cell responses to AZD1222 COVID-19 vaccine. Study conclusions and caveats: The sample set comprised mostly white British donors with more females, and clonal diversity was possibly underestimated.

This clone was seen more than once but under ten times. The antigen is not known. The data were produced by immunoSEQ multiplex PCR, yet TCRdb's version contains in-frame clones alone and is incomplete. Here the sample spans tens of thousands of clones, less than 85% being singletons. The receptor was derived from an adult who received the AZD1222 COVID-19 vaccine. Source: peripheral blood, taken 28 days after the second AZD1222 dose.

The CDR3 sequence is CASSEGYYEQYF. CDR3 DNA sequence: TGTGCCAGCAGTGAAGGGTACTACGAGCAGTACTTC. This chain connects TRBV2 to TRBJ2-7; D gene unclear. CDR1 and CDR2 (germline): SNHLY, FYNNEI. Trimming shortened V by 1 base and J by 3 bases, and 4 bases separated the two germline ends. The CDR3 is made up of 12 amino acids.